These 17 T cell receptor beta chains share one sample of origin, sequenced in a study of T cells expressing NK-cell markers. For each CDR3 protein, TCRdb gives one entry from its re-call of the 5' RACE reads, without DNA. This repertoire includes approximately 440,000 distinct CDR3 sequences. The specimen sequenced was blood T cells: a sorted CD56 or NKG2C T cell subset, CD4+ or CD8+ T cells, or bulk PBMC T cells (not recorded which). Source of these receptors: a woman between 50 and 59 years old in good health.

The chain employs TRBV9 and TRBJ2-7; TCRdb designates TRBD2, a call that cannot be tested without DNA. This CDR3 has 15 residues. Germline V CDR1 and CDR2: SGDLS, YYNGEE. The CDR3 sequence: CASSVGPAGGPEQYF.

This sequence joins TRBV20-1 and TRBJ2-7; without DNA, the TCRdb call of TRBD1 cannot be checked. The CDR3 has 15 residues. Germline V gives CDR1 DFQATT, CDR2 SNEGSKA (reference sequence). The CDR3 spells CSARQGQGINYEQYF.

The chain has TRBV5-1 and TRBJ2-4. The CDR3 loop spans 14 amino acids. Per germline, CDR1 SGHRS and CDR2 YFSETQ. The chain's CDR3 is CASSLEGLVNIQYF.

This rearrangement joins TRBV3-1 to TRBJ2-3; with no DNA, the TCRdb D assignment of TRBD2 cannot be verified. CDR3 size: 15 residues. Germline V lookup: CDR1 LGHDT, CDR2 YNNKEL (reference sequence). CDR3 protein: CASSPLAGAVDTQYF.

The chain uses TRBV27 and TRBJ2-5; TCRdb designates TRBD2, a call that cannot be tested without DNA. This CDR3 comprises 14 residues. Germline-derived CDR1 and CDR2 are MNHEY and SMNVEV (reference sequence). CDR3: CASSVTSRPETQYF.

The gene calls are TRBV29-1 and TRBJ1-2. The CDR3 is 13 residues long. Looked up from germline, CDR1 is SQVTM and CDR2 is ANQGSEA. The CDR3 spells CSAMDSGSYGYTF.

The chain carries TRBV4-1 and TRBJ2-3; without DNA, the TCRdb call of TRBD2 cannot be checked. The CDR3 is 15 amino acids. The germline CDR1 and CDR2 sequences are MGHRA and YSYEKL. CDR3 amino acids: CASSPPGGSVDTQYF.

V usage is TRBV9 and J usage is TRBJ2-7; lacking DNA, the TRBD1 call made by TCRdb goes unchecked. This CDR3 has 15 residues. Germline V gene data show CDR1 as SGDLS and CDR2 as YYNGEE. The CDR3 loop is CASSLGQGNSYEQYF.

V and J are TRBV10-3 and TRBJ2-3; TCRdb lists TRBD2, though no DNA is available to test this call. The CDR3 sequence is 14 residues long. Germline V gene sequence: CDR1 ENHRY, CDR2 SYGVKD. The CDR3 is CASNLAGGLDTQYF.

The chain combines TRBV10-2 with TRBJ2-7. The length of the CDR3 is 12 residues. Per germline, CDR1 WSHSY and CDR2 SAAADI. The CDR3 region is CASTLASHEQYF.

This chain joins TRBV10-3 and TRBJ2-1; TCRdb returns TRBD2, unconfirmable since there is no DNA. The CDR3 runs 17 residues. The germline gives CDR1 ENHRY, CDR2 SYGVKD. The CDR3 protein is CAIGKLGSRGSYNEQFF.

The rearrangement joins TRBV20-1 to TRBJ2-1; TCRdb names TRBD2, which stays unverified in the absence of DNA. In germline, CDR1 is DFQATT, CDR2 SNEGSKA (reference sequence). This CDR3 has 13 residues. The chain's CDR3 is CSAKGGRSNEQFF.

The rearrangement joins TRBV29-1 to TRBJ2-1; TCRdb picks TRBD2, but there is no DNA to check that call. Germline V CDR1 and CDR2: SQVTM, ANQGSEA. There are 18 residues in the CDR3. The CDR3 protein is CSVEGTSGALSSYNEQFF.

The chain links TRBV7-3 to TRBJ2-1; TCRdb returns TRBD2, unconfirmable since there is no DNA. This CDR3 is built from 15 residues. Germline CDR1 SGHTA, CDR2 FQGTGA. The CDR3 region is CASSLTGLGSNEQFF.

The rearrangement links TRBV11-2 to TRBJ2-5; checking the TCRdb D call of TRBD2 is not possible without DNA. Germline lookup yields CDR1 SGHAT and CDR2 FQNNGV. This CDR3 region has 15 residues. CDR3 sequence reads: CASSLELAGWETQYF.

This sequence joins TRBV5-1 and TRBJ2-3; TCRdb designates TRBD2, a call that cannot be tested without DNA. Germline V lookup: CDR1 SGHRS, CDR2 YFSETQ. The CDR3 is 13 amino acids. CDR3: CASSTGVTDTQYF. Together with reference TRBV5-1 and TRBJ2-3, the CDR3 gives the full variable domain: KAGVTQTPRYLIKTRGQQVTLSCSPISGHRSVSWYQQTPGQGLQFLFEYFSETQRNKGNFPGRFSGRQFSNSRSEMNVSTLELGDSALYLCASSTGVTDTQYFGPGTRLTVL.

The V and J genes are TRBV5-6 and TRBJ2-4; lacking DNA, the TRBD2 call made by TCRdb goes unchecked. The germline gives CDR1 SGHDT, CDR2 YYEEEE. The length of the CDR3 is 19 residues. This chain's CDR3 is CASSLSLAGVPSTKNIQYF.